A single sample is the source of the 8 T cell receptor beta chains below, sequenced in a study of T cell repertoires in ileal Crohn's disease. Documented time point: neoterminal ileum biopsy at postoperative endoscopy, about 6 months after surgery. Sequencing was performed with immunoSEQ multiplex PCR; in TCRdb, only in-frame clones are kept and a portion is missing. The repertoire has about 7,200 clones, approximately 70% of them found once; the top ten carry 7% to 9%. What was sequenced was ileal tissue. The receptors derive from an adult with Crohn's disease.

The J gene is TRBJ2-7, the V gene TRBV21-1; the table assigns TRBD2, which was not confirmed against the DNA. TRBV21-1 is a known pseudogene. The CDR3 extends over 13 amino acids. This CDR3 is CASSPRTVWEQYF. In DNA, the CDR3 is TGTGCCAGCAGCCCGCGTACGGTGTGGGAGCAGTACTTC.

The rearrangement links TRBV29-1 to TRBJ2-5, with 7 bases lining up with TRBD2. The CDR3 extends over 12 amino acids. Unmatched junction bases numbered 8, after V lost 8 bases and J lost 5 bases. Germline assignment: CDR1 SQVTM and CDR2 ANQGSEA. As DNA, the CDR3 is TGCAGCATTAGGGAGGGCGGCGAGACCCAGTACTTC. Translated: CSIREGGETQYF.

The V gene is TRBV4-1, the J gene TRBJ1-4; TRBD1 might be the D (5 bases). The V gene lost 1 base and the J gene lost 8 bases, with 11 bases spanning the gap. Germline V CDR1 and CDR2: MGHRA, YSYEKL. CDR3 length equals 14 residues. The CDR3 nucleotides are TGCGCCAGCAGCCAAGGGGGCCCGGAGGAAAAACTGTTTTTT. Protein: CASSQGGPEEKLFF.

This clone was detected only once. CDR3 DNA sequence: TGTGCCAGCTCAGCAACCGCCGGGACTCACTCCTACGAGCAGTACTTC. It is translated as CASSATAGTHSYEQYF. The chain uses TRBV18 and TRBJ2-7; weak D call: TRBD2 (6 bases). Trimming removed 5 bases at V and 0 bases at J, with 17 bases between. Germline CDR1 KGHSH, CDR2 LQKENI. The CDR3 has 16 residues.

Comment on this clone: A read error is likely, as this CDR3 ends without the conserved phenylalanine or tryptophan. The V call is TRBV5-1, the J call TRBJ1-2; 10 nucleotides align to TRBD1. Germline CDR1 is SGHRS and CDR2 is YFSETQ. This CDR3 is built from 15 residues. J lost 11 bases, V lost 4 bases, and 14 bases had no gene match. As DNA, the CDR3 is TGCGCCAGCAGCCCGAACCCGGGACAGGGGTCTTGGTACACCCTC. It is translated as CASSPNPGQGSWYTL.

This chain connects TRBV7-8 to TRBJ2-7; D possibly corresponds to TRBD2 (5 bases). The germline V gene encodes CDR1 SGHVS and CDR2 FQNEAQ. The CDR3 is 14 residues long. Between the trimmed V and J ends, which lost 3 bases and 2 bases, there was a span of 11 bases. CDR3 in amino acids: CASSFLAGAYEQYF. CDR3 nucleotides: TGTGCCAGCAGCTTTTTGGCGGGCGCCTACGAGCAGTACTTC.

CDR3 DNA: TGTGCCAGCAGCTTGACAGTATTATCCTTGAATGAGCAGTTCTTC. Translated: CASSLTVLSLNEQFF. The chain recombines TRBV5-8 with TRBJ2-1; the D is unclear. Looked up from germline, CDR1 is SGHTS and CDR2 is YDEGEE. Trimming removed 1 base from V and 7 bases from J, with 15 bases in between. The CDR3 is 15 amino acids. Variable domain in full (rest from reference TRBV5-8 and TRBJ2-1): EAGVTQSPTHLIKTRGQQATLRCSPISGHTSVYWYQQALGLGLQFLLWYDEGEERNRGNFPPRFSGRQFPNYSSELNVNALELEDSALYLCASSLTVLSLNEQFFGPGTRLTVL.

The chain is built from TRBV5-1 and TRBJ2-6; D is ambiguous. CDR1 is SGHRS and CDR2 is YFSETQ in the germline V gene. Trimming stripped 0 bases from V and 6 bases from J, with 10 bases between. The CDR3 totals 15 residues. DNA of the CDR3: TGCGCCAGCAGCTTGGATCGTTCCTCGGCCAACGTCCTGACTTTC. Protein product: CASSLDRSSANVLTF.